A selection of T cell receptor beta chains follows, all from one sample in a study of OX40 agonist ivuxolimab in advanced cancers. Sequencing was performed with immunoSEQ multiplex PCR; in TCRdb, only in-frame clones are kept and a portion is missing. The table has about 32,000 clones, roughly 80% seen once. Here the sequenced sample was CD4+ or CD8+ T cells sorted from blood, taken in a trial of the OX40 agonist ivuxolimab. These receptors were collected from an adult with an advanced solid tumor such as melanoma, head and neck, liver or kidney cancer. Both conserved end residues are part of each CDR3. A D gene is named only where the DNA matches it firmly. Some rows have no size entry. The others give once, few or many, or a class for an expanded clone.

J gene,V gene,clone size,D gene,CDR3 protein,CDR3 DNA
TRBJ1-5,TRBV6-5,.,TRBD1,CASSPQGAAQPQHF,TGTGCCAGCAGTCCACAGGGGGCTGCTCAGCCCCAGCATTTT
TRBJ2-2,TRBV4-3,.,TRBD1,CASSKQGAGTGELFF,TGCGCCAGCAGCAAACAGGGGGCGGGCACCGGGGAGCTGTTTTTT
TRBJ2-7,TRBV6-1,.,.,CASINPSLGDYEQYF,TGTGCCAGTATTAACCCTAGTTTAGGGGACTACGAGCAGTACTTC
TRBJ1-5,TRBV10-3,.,TRBD1,CAISASYGTGDQPQHF,TGTGCCATCAGTGCGAGCTACGGGACAGGGGATCAGCCCCAGCATTTT
TRBJ1-1,TRBV7-3,.,.,CASSRTRNTEAFF,TGTGCCAGCAGTCGAACACGGAACACTGAAGCTTTCTTT
TRBJ1-1,TRBV27,.,.,CASRAGWTEAFF,TGTGCCAGCAGAGCTGGGTGGACTGAAGCTTTCTTT
TRBJ2-1,TRBV6-1,.,TRBD2,CASNQAGSTYNEQFF,TGTGCCAGCAATCAAGCGGGATCTACCTACAATGAGCAGTTCTTC
TRBJ2-7,TRBV6-5,once,TRBD1,CASSSQGAGEQYF,TGTGCCAGCAGTTCCCAGGGGGCGGGCGAGCAGTACTTC
TRBJ1-2,TRBV10-3,few,TRBD1,CAISPRQGSYGYTF,TGTGCCATCAGTCCCAGACAGGGGAGCTATGGCTACACCTTC
TRBJ2-3,TRBV5-1,.,.,CASSLAPSGTDTQYF,TGCGCCAGCAGCTTGGCCCCTTCGGGCACAGATACGCAGTATTTT
TRBJ2-1,TRBV7-3,.,.,CASSPRVDINNEQFF,TGTGCCAGCAGCCCGAGGGTTGATATTAACAATGAGCAGTTCTTC
TRBJ2-7,TRBV5-1,.,.,CASSSGLDYEQYF,TGCGCCAGCAGCTCCGGGCTGGACTACGAGCAGTACTTC
TRBJ1-5,TRBV6-1,.,.,CASSDTGLGNQPQHF,TGTGCCAGCAGTGATACAGGGTTGGGCAATCAGCCCCAGCATTTT
TRBJ2-3,TRBV6-1,.,TRBD2,CASSGLAGKRTDTQYF,TGTGCCAGCAGTGGACTAGCGGGTAAACGAACAGATACGCAGTATTTT
TRBJ2-7,TRBV19,.,TRBD2,CASTKGLALGSSYEQYF,TGTGCCAGTACCAAAGGACTAGCGCTAGGAAGCTCCTACGAGCAGTACTTC
TRBJ2-1,TRBV11-3,.,TRBD2,CASSVLAGVGNEQFF,TGTGCCAGCAGCGTACTAGCGGGAGTTGGCAATGAGCAGTTCTTC
TRBJ2-7,TRBV23-1,.,.,CASSQFYPGRVDYEQYF,TGCGCCAGCAGTCAATTTTACCCGGGCAGGGTTGACTACGAGCAGTACTTC
TRBJ2-1,TRBV30,few,.,CAWSRRAGDEQFF,TGTGCCTGGAGTAGGCGGGCCGGGGATGAGCAGTTCTTC
TRBJ1-4,TRBV7-8,.,.,CASSSDRALREKLFF,TGTGCCAGCAGCTCGGACAGAGCCTTGAGAGAAAAACTGTTTTTT
TRBJ2-7,TRBV6-5,.,.,CASSDSGNYEQYF,TGTGCCAGCAGTGATTCGGGGAATTACGAGCAGTACTTC
TRBJ2-5,TRBV7-2,.,TRBD2,CASSLGTSGAPQETQYF,TGTGCCAGCAGCTTAGGGACTAGCGGGGCTCCTCAAGAGACCCAGTACTTC
TRBJ1-1,TRBV7-2,.,.,CASSLDHTGEAFF,TGTGCCAGCAGCTTAGATCATACGGGCGAAGCTTTCTTT